These 23 T cell receptor beta chains were all obtained from the same sample, sequenced in a study of cytomegalovirus exposure and HLA in healthy donors. PCR was performed using 60 Vbeta and 13 Jbeta primers. The method was immunoSEQ multiplex PCR; TCRdb's version includes in-frame clones alone and lacks a portion of them. The data contain about 80,000 clones, 62% of them singletons. The sequenced material came from PBMCs. Every receptor here comes from a male donor in good health and CMV-seropositive.

This clone was detected only once. The chain is built from TRBV7-2 and TRBJ2-7; D possibly corresponds to TRBD1 (5 bases). In germline, CDR1 is SGHTA, CDR2 FQGNSA. The CDR3 is made up of 14 amino acids. V lost 1 base and J lost 5, with 12 bases in between. The CDR3 sequence is CASSLVRTFHEQYF. CDR3 coding DNA: TGTGCCAGCAGCTTAGTGAGGACATTCCACGAGCAGTACTTC. Using reference TRBV7-2 and TRBJ2-7 for the parts outside the CDR3, the full variable domain is GAGVSQSPSNKVTEKGKDVELRCDPISGHTALYWYRQSLGQGLEFLIYFQGNSAPDKSGLPSDRFSAERTGGSVSTLTIQRTQQEDSAVYLCASSLVRTFHEQYFGPGTRLTVT.

V usage is TRBV6-5 and J usage is TRBJ2-1, with D possibly matching TRBD1 (6 bases). Trimming took 4 bases from V and 4 from J, leaving 14 bases between them. The length of the CDR3 is 15 residues. Germline assignment: CDR1 MNHEY and CDR2 SVGAGI. CDR3 nucleotides: TGTGCCAGCAGTTCGCCGCCGACAGGATACAATGAGCAGTTCTTC. Encoded protein: CASSSPPTGYNEQFF.

The chain links TRBV15 to TRBJ1-5; the D is unclear. The V gene lost 3 bases and the J gene lost 7 bases, with 13 bases spanning the gap. Germline CDR1 LNHNV, CDR2 YYDKDF (reference sequence). This CDR3 is built from 14 residues. CDR3: CATSSHRVGQPQHF. CDR3 bases: TGTGCCACCAGCAGTCACAGAGTAGGACAGCCCCAGCATTTT.

This chain joins TRBV9 and TRBJ2-1; perhaps TRBD2 as D (6 bases). CDR1 and CDR2 from the germline V gene are SGDLS and YYNGEE. CDR3 length: 15 amino acids. The V and J ends lost 6 bases and 8 bases respectively, with 21 bases between them. CDR3 sequence: CASTQMGGWRDEQFF. The CDR3 nucleotides are TGTGCCAGCACCCAGATGGGAGGTTGGAGAGATGAGCAGTTCTTC.

This clone was recorded only once. V is TRBV11-3 and J is TRBJ2-1; TRBD2 matches 7 bases. Per germline, CDR1 SGHNT and CDR2 YENEEA. The CDR3 contains 15 residues. V lost 0 bases to trimming and J lost 3 bases; unmatched junction nucleotides: 2. The CDR3 DNA sequence: TGTGCCAGCAGCTTAGAGGGAGGGGACTACAATGAGCAGTTCTTC. This encodes CASSLEGGDYNEQFF.

This chain joins TRBV9 and TRBJ2-1; TRBD2 aligns across 8 bases. With 8 bases clipped from V and 2 bases from J, the junction kept 12 bases outside the gene matches. CDR1 SGDLS and CDR2 YYNGEE come from the germline V gene. The CDR3 totals 16 residues. The CDR3, as DNA: TGTGCCAGTACTCCCACGGGGGGGGTAGCCTACAATGAGCAGTTCTTC. Translating it yields CASTPTGGVAYNEQFF.

The chain uses TRBV6-1 and TRBJ1-5; D possibly corresponds to TRBD1 (5 bases). The germline V and J ends were trimmed by 0 bases and 1 base, with 10 bases remaining between them. This CDR3 has 16 amino acids. Germline assignment: CDR1 MNHNS and CDR2 SASEGT. CDR3 DNA: TGTGCCAGCAGTGAAGCGGCAGGGAACAGCAATCAGCCCCAGCATTTT. Its translation: CASSEAAGNSNQPQHF.

The gene calls are TRBV7-9 and TRBJ2-7; D uncertain. This CDR3 is 14 amino acids long. Per germline, CDR1 SEHNR and CDR2 FQNEAQ (reference sequence). Trimming took off 3 bases at V and 0 bases at J, with 9 bases between the two ends. Here the CDR3 reads CASSLGKSSYEQYF. The CDR3 bases are TGTGCCAGCAGCTTGGGCAAGAGCTCCTACGAGCAGTACTTC. Full variable domain (outside the CDR3, taken from reference TRBV7-9 and TRBJ2-7): DTGVSQNPRHKITKRGQNVTFRCDPISEHNRLYWYRQTLGQGPEFLTYFQNEAQLEKSRLLSDRFSAERPKGSFSTLEIQRTEQGDSAMYLCASSLGKSSYEQYFGPGTRLTVT.

This rearrangement joins TRBV5-1 to TRBJ1-2; tentatively, D is TRBD1 (5 bases). The CDR3 is 14 amino acids. Germline CDR1 reads SGHRS; CDR2 reads YFSETQ. V was cut by 2 bases and J by 4 bases, with 12 bases left in between. CDR3 in amino acids: CASSFGEGFYGYTF. Here the CDR3 DNA reads TGCGCCAGCAGCTTCGGGGAGGGGTTCTATGGCTACACCTTC.

J is TRBJ2-5 and V is TRBV18, with D possibly matching TRBD1 (5 bases). Trimming left V 4 bases short and J 2 bases short, with 14 bases between. The CDR3 covers 15 residues. Per the germline V gene, CDR1 is KGHSH and CDR2 is LQKENI. The CDR3 DNA reads TGTGCCAGCTCACGCGATGGGGCGGCACAAGAGACCCAGTACTTC. Protein: CASSRDGAAQETQYF.

This clone has just a few counts. The chain has TRBV27 and TRBJ2-3; 16 bases match TRBD2. Per germline, CDR1 MNHEY and CDR2 SMNVEV (reference sequence). V lost 4 bases, J lost 6 bases, and 7 bases stayed unmatched. This CDR3 is built from 17 residues. The CDR3 bases are TGTGCCAGCAGTTGGGGACTAGCGGGAGGGTTTATTGATACGCAGTATTTT. It translates to CASSWGLAGGFIDTQYF.

About this clone itself: One junction end disagrees with the germline gene, perhaps due to a read error. This sequence joins TRBV7-9 and TRBJ1-6; the D gene is possibly TRBD1 (6 bases). The CDR3 consists of 16 residues. CDR1 SEHNR and CDR2 FQNEAQ come from the germline V gene (reference sequence). The chain's CDR3 is CSSTRQQAPGDSPLHF. CDR3 sequence (DNA): TGTTCCAGCACCCGGCAGCAGGCTCCAGGGGATTCACCCCTCCACTTT.

The rearrangement uses TRBV5-1 and TRBJ1-5, with D maybe TRBD1 (6 bases). CDR3 length: 14 residues. Trimming left V 0 bases short and J 7 bases short, with 11 bases between. The germline CDR1 and CDR2 sequences are SGHRS and YFSETQ. The CDR3 coding sequence is TGCGCCAGCAGCTTGGGCGGGGGCACACAGCCCCAGCATTTT. Translation gives CASSLGGGTQPQHF.

This chain links TRBV4-1 with TRBJ2-7, with 8 nucleotides matching TRBD2. The junction had 4 bases not matched to a gene; V was cut back by 3 bases and J by 0 bases. This CDR3 is 15 amino acids long. CDR1 and CDR2 from the germline V gene are MGHRA and YSYEKL. The CDR3 region has the DNA TGCGCCAGCAGCCAGTTAGCGGGGACCTCCTACGAGCAGTACTTC. It is translated as CASSQLAGTSYEQYF.

This chain links TRBV29-1 with TRBJ1-2; TRBD1 agrees at 7 bases. The CDR3 consists of 14 residues. Germline-derived CDR1 and CDR2 are SQVTM and ANQGSEA. V gave up 2 bases and J gave up 3 bases; unmatched junction bases: 6. CDR3 loop: CSVETGDNYYGYTF. The CDR3 DNA sequence: TGCAGCGTTGAAACAGGGGACAACTACTATGGCTACACCTTC.

The chain combines TRBV29-1 with TRBJ2-1, with TRBD2 identical over 11 bases. The CDR3 is 14 residues long. CDR1 SQVTM and CDR2 ANQGSEA come from the germline V gene. Germline trimming cut 6 bases from V and 3 bases from J; bases unmatched to any gene: 4. The CDR3 here is CSVTGTSGYNEQFF. The DNA of the CDR3 is TGCAGCGTCACCGGGACTAGCGGCTACAATGAGCAGTTCTTC.

This clone was recorded only once. The V and J genes are TRBV15 and TRBJ2-7; no definite D call. The CDR3 extends over 15 amino acids. In germline, CDR1 is LNHNV, CDR2 YYDKDF (reference sequence). Trimming stripped 0 bases from V and 1 base from J, with 10 bases between. This chain's CDR3 is CATSRDKTGSYEQYF. The DNA for the CDR3 is TGTGCCACCAGCAGAGACAAGACGGGTTCCTACGAGCAGTACTTC.

This CDR3 is CASSQGQSSYEQYF. The CDR3 coding sequence is TGCGCCAGCAGCCAAGGACAGAGCTCCTACGAGCAGTACTTC. The chain recombines TRBV4-1 with TRBJ2-7; D possibly corresponds to TRBD1 (5 bases). This CDR3 is 14 amino acids long. Trimming took 1 base from V and 0 from J, leaving 7 bases between them. CDR1 is MGHRA and CDR2 is YSYEKL in the germline V gene.

This clone was detected only once. The chain employs TRBV9 and TRBJ2-1; 11 bases align to TRBD2. J lost 0 bases, V lost 1 base, and 9 bases had no gene match. The CDR3 is 19 residues long. Germline-derived CDR1 and CDR2 are SGDLS and YYNGEE. In DNA form, the CDR3 reads TGTGCCAGCAGCGTACCTAGCGGGGGGTACTTCAGCTCCTACAATGAGCAGTTCTTC. Protein: CASSVPSGGYFSSYNEQFF.

This clone has a single count. The chain recombines TRBV11-2 with TRBJ2-7; 7 positions match TRBD1. The V gene end was trimmed by 3 bases and the J gene end by 3 bases; junction bases not matched to a gene: 5. Per germline, CDR1 SGHAT and CDR2 FQNNGV. The CDR3 has 14 amino acids. CDR3 sequence reads: CASSLGDSRYEQYF. CDR3 nucleotide sequence: TGTGCCAGCAGCTTGGGGGACAGTCGCTACGAGCAGTACTTC.

The chain has TRBV30 and TRBJ1-6, with 8 bases identical to TRBD1. The CDR3 spans 14 residues. CDR1 is GTSNPN, CDR2 SVGIG, per germline (reference sequence). Unmatched junction bases numbered 9, after V lost 4 bases and J lost 10 bases. The CDR3 coding sequence is TGTGCCTGGACAGGGGGCCCGAGGGAGTCACCCCTCCACTTT. Its protein is CAWTGGPRESPLHF.

The chain combines TRBV28 with TRBJ1-1; D is ambiguous. Trimming removed 5 bases at V and 6 bases at J, with 10 bases between. The germline V gene has CDR1 MDHEN and CDR2 SYDVKM. The CDR3 runs 12 residues. The CDR3 DNA reads as TGTGCCAGCAGTACCGCCCGAGCTGAAGCTTTCTTT. It translates to CASSTARAEAFF. Together with reference TRBV28 and TRBJ1-1, the CDR3 gives the full variable domain: DVKVTQSSRYLVKRTGEKVFLECVQDMDHENMFWYRQDPGLGLRLIYFSYDVKMKEKGDIPEGYSVSREKKERFSLILESASTNQTSMYLCASSTARAEAFFGQGTRLTVV.

Comment on this clone: Distinct nucleotide sequences in the sample also encode this CDR3. The rearrangement links TRBV4-3 to TRBJ2-2; possibly TRBD2 for D (6 bases). The V end lost 1 base, the J end lost 5 bases, and 8 bases lay between the germline ends. The length of the CDR3 is 14 residues. CDR1 LGHNA and CDR2 YSLEER come from the germline V gene. The CDR3 region has the DNA TGCGCCAGCAGCCAAGTAGGAGGGACCGGGGAGCTGTTTTTT. This gives the protein CASSQVGGTGELFF.